The entry that follows covers one T cell receptor beta chain sequence. As yet, its antigen is unknown. The library was made from cDNA and included unique molecular identifiers. Starting from approximately 1 to 10 million T cells, the study yielded hundreds of thousands of cDNA molecules. TCRdb re-called the PCR reads with MiXCR, one entry per CDR3 protein. The data contain 500,000 to 600,000 distinct CDR3 sequences, roughly 40% of them singletons. This sample was included in a study of post-analysis software for immune sequencing data. Background on the study: The cohort encompassed relapsing-remitting, secondary progressive and progressive-relapsing multiple sclerosis disease courses. Study outcomes and limitations: Included in a set of about five TRBV segments more frequent in patients than controls were TRBV5-6, TRBV5-1 and TRBV20-1. The study found significantly lower normalized Chao1 diversity in multiple sclerosis patients than in controls.

In germline, CDR1 is SNHLY, CDR2 FYNNEI. The germline V and J ends were trimmed by 0 bases and 4 bases, with 13 bases remaining between them. The CDR3 totals 15 residues. The sample taken for sequencing was blood. The chain couples TRBV2 to TRBJ2-7; D is perhaps TRBD1 (5 bases). This TCR was sampled from a girl aged 5-17 years with multiple sclerosis. The CDR3, as DNA: TGTGCCAGCAGTGAAGCGGGGCAGAGATATTACGAGCAGTACTTC. Residues: CASSEAGQRYYEQYF.